This TCR beta chain was documented in a study of regulatory T cells in long-lasting Graves disease. CDR1 and CDR2 (germline): DFQATT, SNEGSKA (reference sequence). The V segment lost 5 bases and the J segment 2 bases; nucleotides outside the gene matches: 3. This CDR3 is 13 amino acids long. Investigators prepared the TCR beta libraries by applying iRepertoire HTBI primers and Arm-PCR of CDR3 regions. TCRdb ran MiXCR on the multiplex PCR reads and lists one entry per CDR3 protein. The data contain about 470,000 distinct CDR3 sequences, 15% of them singletons. Findings and limits, study-wide: TCR diversity in persistent Graves' patients was below that of newly diagnosed ones. Researchers examined only peripheral blood and not thyroid tissue.

This clonotype was seen repeatedly, ten times or more. The antigen is not known. Sample time point: newly diagnosed GD, antithyroid drugs for less than 3 months. Following extraction of RNA from PBMCs, that RNA was used to make the TCR library. The patients were drawn from one endocrinology department in Xi'an, China. The same sample was also used in a study of T cells in Graves' hyperthyroidism and ophthalmopathy. In that study: It was considered stable Graves' hyperthyroidism when ophthalmopathy did not progress within 18 months.

The chain uses TRBV20-1 and TRBJ1-5, with TRBD1 matching over 7 bases. The TCR sequence derives from a woman under 40 with Graves disease. This specimen consisted of peripheral blood mononuclear cells (PBMCs), obtained at new diagnosis, from a patient treated with antithyroid drugs. The CDR3 DNA follows: TGCAGTGCTGCAGGACAGGGCAATCAGCCCCAGCATTTT. It translates to CSAAGQGNQPQHF.